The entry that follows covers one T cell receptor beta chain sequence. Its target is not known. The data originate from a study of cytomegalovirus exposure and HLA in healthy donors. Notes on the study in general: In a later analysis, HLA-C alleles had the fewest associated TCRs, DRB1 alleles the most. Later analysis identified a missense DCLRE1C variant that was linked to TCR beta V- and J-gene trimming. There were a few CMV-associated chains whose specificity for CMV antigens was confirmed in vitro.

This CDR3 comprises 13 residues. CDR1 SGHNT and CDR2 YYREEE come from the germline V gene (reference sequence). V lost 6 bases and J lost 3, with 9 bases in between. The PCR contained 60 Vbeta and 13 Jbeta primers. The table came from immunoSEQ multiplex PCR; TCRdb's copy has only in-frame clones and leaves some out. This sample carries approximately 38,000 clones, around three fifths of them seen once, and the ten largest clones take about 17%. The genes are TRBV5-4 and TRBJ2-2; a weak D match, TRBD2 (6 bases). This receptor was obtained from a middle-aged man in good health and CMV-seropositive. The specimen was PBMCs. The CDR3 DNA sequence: TGTGCCAGCACGCGGGATTACACCGGGGAGCTGTTTTTT. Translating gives CASTRDYTGELFF.